This is a list of T cell receptor beta chains from one sample in a study of T-cell memory formation after mild COVID-19. TCRdb reanalysed the 5' RACE reads using MiXCR and keeps one entry per CDR3 protein. The sample shows some 200,000 distinct CDR3 sequences, about a fifth of them seen only once. The sample consisted of PBMCs or a T cell subset sorted from them (not recorded which). The receptors were gathered from an adult woman who had mild COVID-19 (a few samples of this study predate the infection). Cell type and time point are not known. CDR3s include the opening cysteine and the closing phenylalanine or tryptophan. The order of the fields is V gene, clone size, J gene, D gene, CDR3 DNA, CDR3 protein. A D gene is named only where the DNA matches it firmly. Clone size is given for some rows only: seen once, a few or many times, or a class if the clone is expanded.

v_call: TRBV9
clone_size: NA
j_call: TRBJ2-5
d_call: NA
cdr3_nt: TGTGCCAGCAGCGAAATTCCGCGGGAGACCCAGTACTTC
cdr3_aa: CASSEIPRETQYF

v_call: TRBV4-2
clone_size: NA
j_call: TRBJ2-7
d_call: TRBD2
cdr3_nt: TGTGCCAGCAGCCAAGGGGGACTAGCGGTCTACGAGCAGTACTTC
cdr3_aa: CASSQGGLAVYEQYF

v_call: TRBV2
clone_size: medium-sized
j_call: TRBJ1-5
d_call: NA
cdr3_nt: TGTGCCAGCACTAGAGGACAGAATAGCAATCAGCCCCAGCATTTT
cdr3_aa: CASTRGQNSNQPQHF

v_call: TRBV12-3/TRBV12-4
clone_size: few
j_call: TRBJ1-1
d_call: NA
cdr3_nt: TGTGCCAGCAGTCAACCAGCCAACACTGAAGCTTTCTTT
cdr3_aa: CASSQPANTEAFF

v_call: TRBV7-6
clone_size: NA
j_call: TRBJ1-5
d_call: NA
cdr3_nt: TGTGCCAGCAGCCTTAGCGAGAATCAGCCCCAGCATTTT
cdr3_aa: CASSLSENQPQHF

v_call: TRBV6-1
clone_size: few
j_call: TRBJ2-7
d_call: NA
cdr3_nt: TGTGCCAGCAGTGAGGATCGGCAGTACCTCTACGAGCAGTACTTC
cdr3_aa: CASSEDRQYLYEQYF

v_call: TRBV10-3
clone_size: NA
j_call: TRBJ2-7
d_call: NA
cdr3_nt: TGTGCCATCAGCGGCACAGGGAGCTCCTACGAGCAGTACTTC
cdr3_aa: CAISGTGSSYEQYF

v_call: TRBV7-9
clone_size: few
j_call: TRBJ2-7
d_call: NA
cdr3_nt: TGTGCCAGCAGCTACTCTGACCTGGCCGAGCAGTACTTC
cdr3_aa: CASSYSDLAEQYF

v_call: TRBV2
clone_size: NA
j_call: TRBJ1-6
d_call: NA
cdr3_nt: TGTGCCAGCAGCCTATCGGGGGGCTATAATTCACCCCTCCACTTT
cdr3_aa: CASSLSGGYNSPLHF

v_call: TRBV12-3/TRBV12-4
clone_size: NA
j_call: TRBJ2-7
d_call: TRBD1
cdr3_nt: TGTGCCAGCAGGGGACAGGGGGACGACGAGCAGTACTTC
cdr3_aa: CASRGQGDDEQYF

v_call: TRBV12-3/TRBV12-4
clone_size: few
j_call: TRBJ2-1
d_call: TRBD2
cdr3_nt: TGTGCCAGCAGGGGAATTAGCGGGGAGTACAATGAGCAGTTCTTC
cdr3_aa: CASRGISGEYNEQFF

v_call: TRBV7-8
clone_size: NA
j_call: TRBJ2-7
d_call: TRBD1
cdr3_nt: TGTGCCAGCAGCATACTAGGGACAGGAGGATCCTACGAGCAGTACTTC
cdr3_aa: CASSILGTGGSYEQYF

v_call: TRBV7-6
clone_size: many
j_call: TRBJ2-1
d_call: TRBD2
cdr3_nt: TGTGCCAGCAGCTTAGAACTAGCGGGAGACTACAATGAGCAGTTCTTC
cdr3_aa: CASSLELAGDYNEQFF

v_call: TRBV5-4
clone_size: few
j_call: TRBJ2-7
d_call: TRBD2
cdr3_nt: TGTGCCAGCAGCTTGACTAGCGGGGCCTCATTTTCCTACGAGCAGTACTTC
cdr3_aa: CASSLTSGASFSYEQYF

v_call: TRBV5-1
clone_size: few
j_call: TRBJ1-1
d_call: TRBD1
cdr3_nt: TGCGCCAGCGGTGACAGGGGCGGCACTGAAGCTTTCTTT
cdr3_aa: CASGDRGGTEAFF

v_call: TRBV6-4
clone_size: few
j_call: TRBJ1-6
d_call: NA
cdr3_nt: TGTGCCAGCAGTGACGACGGGAATTCACCCCTCCACTTT
cdr3_aa: CASSDDGNSPLHF

v_call: TRBV2
clone_size: few
j_call: TRBJ1-3
d_call: NA
cdr3_nt: TGTGCCAGCAACATTTTGGGGTCTGGAAACACCATATATTTT
cdr3_aa: CASNILGSGNTIYF

v_call: TRBV11-2
clone_size: few
j_call: TRBJ1-2
d_call: NA
cdr3_nt: TGTGCCAGCAGTTTTGGGGGGAATGGCTACACCTTC
cdr3_aa: CASSFGGNGYTF

v_call: TRBV6-5
clone_size: few
j_call: TRBJ1-1
d_call: NA
cdr3_nt: TGTGCCAGCAGTTACGAGGGGAGCACTGAAGCTTTCTTT
cdr3_aa: CASSYEGSTEAFF

v_call: TRBV6-5
clone_size: NA
j_call: TRBJ2-2
d_call: NA
cdr3_nt: TGTGCCAGCAGTTACAACCAGGGGACCGGGGAGCTGTTTTTT
cdr3_aa: CASSYNQGTGELFF

v_call: TRBV14
clone_size: NA
j_call: TRBJ2-2
d_call: TRBD2
cdr3_nt: TGTGCCAGCAGCCGGACTAGCGGGAGTACGTGGGAGCTGTTTTTT
cdr3_aa: CASSRTSGSTWELFF

v_call: TRBV7-9
clone_size: NA
j_call: TRBJ2-1
d_call: NA
cdr3_nt: TGTGCCAGCAAGGAACCGGCTTACAATGAGCAGTTCTTC
cdr3_aa: CASKEPAYNEQFF

v_call: TRBV25-1
clone_size: NA
j_call: TRBJ1-2
d_call: NA
cdr3_nt: TGTGCCAGCAGTGATCATCCCGGGGGACCTTATGGCTACACCTTC
cdr3_aa: CASSDHPGGPYGYTF

v_call: TRBV4-1
clone_size: NA
j_call: TRBJ2-1
d_call: NA
cdr3_nt: TGCGCCAGCAGGCGACACGAAAGCTCCTACAATGAGCAGTTCTTC
cdr3_aa: CASRRHESSYNEQFF

v_call: TRBV15
clone_size: NA
j_call: TRBJ2-3
d_call: TRBD2
cdr3_nt: TGTGCCACCGGGAGGGCTAGCGGGTACACAGATACGCAGTATTTT
cdr3_aa: CATGRASGYTDTQYF

v_call: TRBV7-8
clone_size: many
j_call: TRBJ2-7
d_call: TRBD1
cdr3_nt: TGTGCCAGCAGCAGAACAGGGGGCTACGAGCAGTACTTC
cdr3_aa: CASSRTGGYEQYF

v_call: TRBV6-5
clone_size: few
j_call: TRBJ2-7
d_call: NA
cdr3_nt: TGTGCCACCCTCCCCCAAGGGGGGTACAGCTACGAGCAGTACTTC
cdr3_aa: CATLPQGGYSYEQYF

v_call: TRBV7-2
clone_size: few
j_call: TRBJ2-1
d_call: NA
cdr3_nt: TGTGCCAGCAGCCGCCGACTAGAAAATGAGCAGTTCTTC
cdr3_aa: CASSRRLENEQFF

v_call: TRBV20-1
clone_size: NA
j_call: TRBJ2-7
d_call: NA
cdr3_nt: TGCAGTGCTAGGGGTCGGGTTAGCTCCTACGAGCAGTACTTC
cdr3_aa: CSARGRVSSYEQYF

v_call: TRBV7-9
clone_size: NA
j_call: TRBJ2-7
d_call: NA
cdr3_nt: TGTGCCAGCAGCAATGACTACGAGCAGTACTTC
cdr3_aa: CASSNDYEQYF

v_call: TRBV7-8
clone_size: NA
j_call: TRBJ2-1
d_call: TRBD2
cdr3_nt: TGTGCCAGCAGCCAGCGTAGCGGGAGCCCCCCCCATGAGCAGTTCTTC
cdr3_aa: CASSQRSGSPPHEQFF

v_call: TRBV6-1
clone_size: few
j_call: TRBJ2-2
d_call: NA
cdr3_nt: TGTGCCAGCAGTGAAGATCGATTCTTCGGGGAGCTGTTTTTT
cdr3_aa: CASSEDRFFGELFF

v_call: TRBV20-1
clone_size: NA
j_call: TRBJ2-1
d_call: NA
cdr3_nt: TGCAGTGTAGGGGACCCACTGGGGAGCTCCTACAATGAGCAGTTCTTC
cdr3_aa: CSVGDPLGSSYNEQFF

v_call: TRBV5-1
clone_size: NA
j_call: TRBJ2-7
d_call: TRBD2
cdr3_nt: TGCGCCAGCAGCTATACTAGCGGGCTTGAGCAGTACTTC
cdr3_aa: CASSYTSGLEQYF

v_call: TRBV7-9
clone_size: NA
j_call: TRBJ2-7
d_call: TRBD2
cdr3_nt: TGTGCCAGCAGCTTTGAGGGCTACGGGAGGGCCGGCGAGCAGTACTTC
cdr3_aa: CASSFEGYGRAGEQYF

v_call: TRBV9
clone_size: NA
j_call: TRBJ1-1
d_call: TRBD1
cdr3_nt: TGTGCCAGCAGCCCATTGACAGGGAGTGAAGCTTTCTTT
cdr3_aa: CASSPLTGSEAFF

v_call: TRBV12-3/TRBV12-4
clone_size: many
j_call: TRBJ2-7
d_call: NA
cdr3_nt: TGTGCCAGCAGTCCCGGGACCTACGAGCAGTACTTC
cdr3_aa: CASSPGTYEQYF

v_call: TRBV2
clone_size: NA
j_call: TRBJ2-1
d_call: NA
cdr3_nt: TGTGCCAGCAGTGATCGAGACTTCTCAACCTACAATGAGCAGTTCTTC
cdr3_aa: CASSDRDFSTYNEQFF

v_call: TRBV7-9
clone_size: NA
j_call: TRBJ2-7
d_call: TRBD1
cdr3_nt: TGTGCCAGCAGCTCCCCCGGGACAGGGGAATGGGAGCAGTACTTC
cdr3_aa: CASSSPGTGEWEQYF

v_call: TRBV29-1
clone_size: NA
j_call: TRBJ1-1
d_call: TRBD1
cdr3_nt: TGCAGCGTGTGGACAGGCGGAGGCATGAACACTGAAGCTTTCTTT
cdr3_aa: CSVWTGGGMNTEAFF

v_call: TRBV6-5
clone_size: few
j_call: TRBJ1-6
d_call: NA
cdr3_nt: TGTGCCAGCAGCGTTGGGACATCCTCCTATAATTCACCCCTCCACTTT
cdr3_aa: CASSVGTSSYNSPLHF

v_call: TRBV24-1
clone_size: few
j_call: TRBJ2-1
d_call: NA
cdr3_nt: TGTGCCACCAGTGATTTGGAAAGGGGCTTGCAGTTCTTC
cdr3_aa: CATSDLERGLQFF

v_call: TRBV9
clone_size: NA
j_call: TRBJ1-2
d_call: NA
cdr3_nt: TGTGCCAGCAGCGCCTCAAGACCCGGGACATCTTATGGCTACACCTTC
cdr3_aa: CASSASRPGTSYGYTF

v_call: TRBV4-1
clone_size: NA
j_call: TRBJ2-3
d_call: TRBD1
cdr3_nt: TGCGCCAGCAGCCAAGACCCACAGGGGGCGGCAGATACGCAGTATTTT
cdr3_aa: CASSQDPQGAADTQYF

v_call: TRBV6-2/TRBV6-3
clone_size: NA
j_call: TRBJ1-5
d_call: NA
cdr3_nt: TGTGCCAGCAGTTATTACGGGGGGAGTCAGCCCCAGCATTTT
cdr3_aa: CASSYYGGSQPQHF

v_call: TRBV29-1
clone_size: NA
j_call: TRBJ1-1
d_call: TRBD1
cdr3_nt: TGCAGCGTTCGGGACAGCACAGAAGAAGCTTTCTTT
cdr3_aa: CSVRDSTEEAFF

v_call: TRBV11-3
clone_size: once
j_call: TRBJ1-1
d_call: NA
cdr3_nt: TGTGCCAGCAGCCAACGGACTCTGAACACTGAAGCTTTCTTT
cdr3_aa: CASSQRTLNTEAFF

v_call: TRBV19
clone_size: NA
j_call: TRBJ2-5
d_call: NA
cdr3_nt: TGTGCCAGTAGTATAAGGGGACCCCAAGAGACCCAGTACTTC
cdr3_aa: CASSIRGPQETQYF

v_call: TRBV27
clone_size: NA
j_call: TRBJ1-6
d_call: TRBD1
cdr3_nt: TGTGCCAGCAGTTCGAGTACAGGGGCATGGGGACCCCTCCACTTT
cdr3_aa: CASSSSTGAWGPLHF

v_call: TRBV7-2
clone_size: NA
j_call: TRBJ1-6
d_call: NA
cdr3_nt: TGTGCCAGCAGCTTAGATGCGGGGATATGGGCCCTCCACTTT
cdr3_aa: CASSLDAGIWALHF

v_call: TRBV9
clone_size: NA
j_call: TRBJ1-2
d_call: NA
cdr3_nt: TGTGCCAGCAGCGTAGCGGACAGCTCCTACTATGGCTACACCTTC
cdr3_aa: CASSVADSSYYGYTF

v_call: TRBV7-9
clone_size: NA
j_call: TRBJ2-5
d_call: NA
cdr3_nt: TGTGCCAGCAGCTTAGGACAGTCAGACCAGTACTTC
cdr3_aa: CASSLGQSDQYF

v_call: TRBV5-6
clone_size: NA
j_call: TRBJ2-1
d_call: NA
cdr3_nt: TGTGCCAGCAGCTTGGCGGCAGGGAACCCCTACAATGAGCAGTTCTTC
cdr3_aa: CASSLAAGNPYNEQFF

v_call: TRBV24-1
clone_size: few
j_call: TRBJ2-2
d_call: TRBD1
cdr3_nt: TGTGCCACCAGTGATCCAGGACAGGGGCCCTACACCGGGGAGCTGTTTTTT
cdr3_aa: CATSDPGQGPYTGELFF